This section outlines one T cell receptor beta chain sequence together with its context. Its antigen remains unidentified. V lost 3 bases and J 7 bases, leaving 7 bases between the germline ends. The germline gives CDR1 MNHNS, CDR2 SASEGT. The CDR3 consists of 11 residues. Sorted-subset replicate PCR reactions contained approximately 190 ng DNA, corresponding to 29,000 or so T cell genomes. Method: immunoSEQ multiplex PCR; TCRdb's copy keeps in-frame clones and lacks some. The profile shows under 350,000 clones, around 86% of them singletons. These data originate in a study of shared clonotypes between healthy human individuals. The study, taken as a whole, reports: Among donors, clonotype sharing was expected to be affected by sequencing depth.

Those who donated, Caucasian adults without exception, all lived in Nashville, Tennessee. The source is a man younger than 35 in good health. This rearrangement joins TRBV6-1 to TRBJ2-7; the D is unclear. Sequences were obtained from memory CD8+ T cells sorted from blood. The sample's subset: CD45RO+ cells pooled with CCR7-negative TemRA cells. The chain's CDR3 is CASSESGEQYF. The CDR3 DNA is TGTGCCAGCAGTGAGTCCGGGGAGCAGTACTTC.